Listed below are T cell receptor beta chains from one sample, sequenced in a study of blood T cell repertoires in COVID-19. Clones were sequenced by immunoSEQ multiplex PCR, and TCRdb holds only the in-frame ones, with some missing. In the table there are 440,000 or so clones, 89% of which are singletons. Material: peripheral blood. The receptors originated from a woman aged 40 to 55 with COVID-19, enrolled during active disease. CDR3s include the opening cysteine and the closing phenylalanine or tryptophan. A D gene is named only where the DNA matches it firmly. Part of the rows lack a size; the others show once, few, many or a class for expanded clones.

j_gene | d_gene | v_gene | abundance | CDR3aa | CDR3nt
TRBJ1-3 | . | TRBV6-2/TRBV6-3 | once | CASSYSGGSGNTIYF | TGTGCCAGCAGTTACTCGGGGGGCTCTGGAAACACCATATATTTT
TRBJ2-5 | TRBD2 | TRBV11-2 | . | CASSTGTSGKETQYF | TGTGCCAGCAGCACCGGGACTAGCGGGAAAGAGACCCAGTACTTC
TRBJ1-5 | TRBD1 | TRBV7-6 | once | CASSLPWTGGQPQHF | TGTGCCAGCAGCTTGCCATGGACAGGGGGTCAGCCCCAGCATTTT
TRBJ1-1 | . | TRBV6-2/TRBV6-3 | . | CASIPHRAVNTEAFF | TGTGCCAGCATCCCACACAGGGCGGTTAACACTGAAGCTTTCTTT
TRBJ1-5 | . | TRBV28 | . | CASSFSGVNQPQHF | TGTGCCAGCAGTTTCTCAGGGGTAAATCAGCCCCAGCATTTT
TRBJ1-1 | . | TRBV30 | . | CAWSVRPGDTEAFF | TGTGCCTGGAGTGTCAGGCCAGGGGACACTGAAGCTTTCTTT
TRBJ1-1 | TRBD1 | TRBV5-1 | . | CASSLDRGPTEAFF | TGCGCCAGCAGCTTGGACAGGGGGCCGACTGAAGCTTTCTTT
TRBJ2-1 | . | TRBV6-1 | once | CASSEAGHGQTYNEQFF | TGTGCCAGCAGTGAAGCGGGACACGGCCAAACCTACAATGAGCAGTTCTTC
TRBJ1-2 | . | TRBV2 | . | CASRSLVSGYTF | TGTGCCAGCAGAAGTTTAGTGAGCGGCTACACCTTC
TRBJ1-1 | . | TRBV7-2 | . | CASRSRPAGNTEAFF | TGTGCCAGCAGATCTAGGCCAGCTGGGAACACTGAAGCTTTCTTT
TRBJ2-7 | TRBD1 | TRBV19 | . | CASSERQGADEQYF | TGTGCCAGTAGTGAACGACAGGGGGCCGATGAGCAGTACTTC
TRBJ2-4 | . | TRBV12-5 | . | CASGGVNIQYF | TGTGCTAGTGGGGGAGTAAACATTCAGTACTTC
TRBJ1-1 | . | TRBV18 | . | CASSRKQDGEAFF | TGTGCCAGCTCACGTAAACAGGACGGTGAAGCTTTCTTT
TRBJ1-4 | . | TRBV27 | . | CASSLTTATNEKLFF | TGTGCCAGCAGTTTAACGACAGCAACTAATGAAAAACTGTTTTTT
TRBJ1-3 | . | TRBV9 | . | CASSVEGTPGTIYF | TGTGCCAGCAGCGTAGAGGGGACTCCTGGCACCATATATTTT
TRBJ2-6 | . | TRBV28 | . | CASSPHPQGLAGANVLTF | TGTGCCAGCAGTCCCCACCCACAGGGCCTGGCTGGGGCCAACGTCCTGACTTTC
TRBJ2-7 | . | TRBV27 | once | CASSVYRSSYEQYF | TGTGCCAGCAGTGTCTACAGGAGCTCCTACGAGCAGTACTTC
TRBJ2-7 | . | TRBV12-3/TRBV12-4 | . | CASRPTGSYEQYF | TGTGCCAGCAGACCGACAGGATCCTACGAGCAGTACTTC
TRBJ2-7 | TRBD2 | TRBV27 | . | CASSLSGLAGTPYEQYF | TGTGCCAGCAGTTTATCTGGGCTAGCGGGTACTCCCTACGAGCAGTACTTC
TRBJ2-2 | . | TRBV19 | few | CASSIVGVSAAGELFF | TGTGCCAGTAGTATAGTGGGAGTTAGCGCCGCCGGGGAGCTGTTTTTT
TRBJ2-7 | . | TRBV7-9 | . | CASSLPIAVSYEQYF | TGTGCCAGCAGCCTCCCTATAGCGGTCTCCTACGAGCAGTACTTC
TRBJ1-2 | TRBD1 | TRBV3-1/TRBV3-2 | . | CASSQRQGGNYGYTF | TGTGCCAGCAGCCAAAGACAGGGGGGTAACTATGGCTACACCTTC
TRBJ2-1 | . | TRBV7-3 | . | CASSPSGVSGEQFF | TGTGCCAGCAGCCCCTCCGGGGTTTCGGGTGAGCAGTTCTTC
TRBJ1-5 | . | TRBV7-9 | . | CASSGDTIRQHF | TGTGCCAGCAGCGGCGACACGATCCGCCAGCATTTT
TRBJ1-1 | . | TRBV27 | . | CASSRGGRVNTEAFF | TGTGCCAGCAGTCGGGGGGGTAGGGTGAACACTGAAGCTTTCTTT
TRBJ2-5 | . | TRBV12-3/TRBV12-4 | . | CASSLGQKETQYF | TGTGCCAGCAGTTTAGGACAGAAAGAGACCCAGTACTTC
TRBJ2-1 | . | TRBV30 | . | CAWSSGQLINEQFF | TGTGCCTGGAGTTCAGGACAGCTCATAAATGAGCAGTTCTTC
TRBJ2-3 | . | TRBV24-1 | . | CATSVRSTDTQYF | TGTGCCACCAGTGTTAGAAGTACAGATACGCAGTATTTT
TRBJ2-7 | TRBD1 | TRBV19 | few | CASSIFRGPSYEQYF | TGTGCCAGTAGTATTTTCAGGGGGCCCTCCTACGAGCAGTACTTC
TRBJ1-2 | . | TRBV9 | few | CASSVALSASGYTF | TGTGCCAGCAGCGTAGCCCTGAGTGCAAGCGGCTACACCTTC
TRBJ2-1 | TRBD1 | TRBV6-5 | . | CASKDRGRNEQFF | TGTGCCAGCAAGGACAGGGGGAGGAATGAGCAGTTCTTC
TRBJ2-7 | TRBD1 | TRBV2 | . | CASSRDREGYEQYF | TGTGCCAGCAGTAGGGACAGGGAAGGATACGAGCAGTACTTC
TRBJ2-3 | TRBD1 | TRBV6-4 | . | CASSEGTGGTDTQYF | TGTGCCAGCAGTGAGGGGACAGGGGGTACAGATACGCAGTATTTT
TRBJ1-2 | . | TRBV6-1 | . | CASREPTGTTNYGYTF | TGTGCCAGCAGAGAACCAACAGGGACCACTAACTATGGCTACACCTTC
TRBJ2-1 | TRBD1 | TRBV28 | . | CASSFPTGKESYNEQFF | TGTGCCAGCAGTTTTCCGACAGGGAAGGAGTCCTACAATGAGCAGTTCTTC
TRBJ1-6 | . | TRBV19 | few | CASRRLGSPLHF | TGTGCCAGTAGGCGGTTGGGTTCACCCCTCCACTTT
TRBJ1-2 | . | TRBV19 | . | CAISTAPYGYTF | TGTGCCATCTCGACAGCGCCCTATGGCTACACCTTC
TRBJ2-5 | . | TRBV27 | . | CASSLRWASLETQYF | TGTGCCAGCAGTCTGAGGTGGGCTAGCCTGGAGACCCAGTACTTC
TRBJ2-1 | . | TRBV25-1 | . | CASSEYTSYEQFF | TGTGCCAGCAGTGAATATACTAGTTATGAGCAGTTCTTC
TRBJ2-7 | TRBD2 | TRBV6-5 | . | CASSYSTSGGSYEQYF | TGTGCCAGCAGTTACTCGACTAGCGGGGGTTCCTACGAGCAGTACTTC
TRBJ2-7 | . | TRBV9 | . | CASSVAPDSSYEQYF | TGTGCCAGCAGCGTAGCCCCGGACTCCTCCTACGAGCAGTACTTC
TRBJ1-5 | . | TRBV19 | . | CASSIGGGGGQPQHF | TGTGCCAGTAGTATAGGCGGAGGGGGGGGTCAGCCCCAGCATTTT
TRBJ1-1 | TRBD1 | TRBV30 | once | CAWGQGTNTEAFF | TGTGCCTGGGGACAGGGGACGAACACTGAAGCTTTCTTT
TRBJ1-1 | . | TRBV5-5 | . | CASSFLQPTNTEAFF | TGTGCCAGCAGCTTCTTACAGCCAACGAACACTGAAGCTTTCTTT
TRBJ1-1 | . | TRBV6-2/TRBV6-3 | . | CASSYTQDTMNTEAFF | TGTGCCAGCAGTTACACCCAGGACACCATGAACACTGAAGCTTTCTTT
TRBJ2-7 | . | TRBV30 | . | CAWSAPPIQGEQYF | TGTGCCTGGAGTGCTCCCCCAATTCAGGGCGAGCAGTACTTC
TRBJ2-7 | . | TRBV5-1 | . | CASSAALNEQYF | TGCGCCAGCAGCGCGGCCCTCAACGAGCAGTACTTC
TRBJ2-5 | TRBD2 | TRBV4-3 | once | CASSQNAGTSTETQYF | TGCGCCAGCAGCCAGAACGCCGGGACTAGCACGGAGACCCAGTACTTC
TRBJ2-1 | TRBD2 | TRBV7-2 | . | CASSLGFSSGLYNEQFF | TGTGCCAGCAGCTTAGGTTTTTCTAGCGGGCTTTACAATGAGCAGTTCTTC
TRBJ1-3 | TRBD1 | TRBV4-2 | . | CASSQESGQGSGNTIYF | TGTGCCAGCAGCCAGGAGTCGGGACAGGGTTCTGGAAACACCATATATTTT